One and the same sample provided the 2 T cell receptor beta chains below, sequenced in a study of shared clonotypes between healthy human individuals (dated by TCRdb to 2020 to 2021). Receptor amplification or capture employed the immunoSEQ multiplex PCR assay. Here the immuneACCESS table is served through TCRdb, limited to in-frame sequences with V and J called. Missing clones are a known gap in these copies; in checked studies unresolved V genes cover under half, and the rest lacks a known reason. This sample holds roughly 2.5 million clones; 90% to 95% were observed only once. The ten largest clones add up to around 0.14% of the sample. Sequencing was carried out using naive CD4+ T cells sorted from blood. The label giving this sample's cell subset or site can be read as: CD45RA+ positively selected. Receptor source: a man younger than 35 in good health.

The V and J genes are TRBV10-3 and TRBJ2-3, with D perhaps TRBD2 (6 bases). There are 15 residues in the CDR3. From germline, CDR1 is ENHRY and CDR2 SYGVKD. V lost 10 bases, J lost 1 base, and 18 bases lay in between. CDR3 sequence: CATLDYPPGTDTQYF. CDR3 bases: TGTGCCACCCTGGACTATCCCCCTGGCACAGATACGCAGTATTTT.

This chain joins TRBV7-3 and TRBJ1-1, with a possible D match to TRBD1 (5 bases). V was clipped by 5 bases and J by 2 bases, with 18 bases between them. The germline gives CDR1 SGHTA, CDR2 FQGTGA. The CDR3 extends over 16 amino acids. CDR3 in amino acids: CASSLGVAGTNTEAFF. In nucleotides, the CDR3 is TGTGCCAGCAGCCTCGGGGTGGCAGGGACCAACACTGAAGCTTTCTTT.